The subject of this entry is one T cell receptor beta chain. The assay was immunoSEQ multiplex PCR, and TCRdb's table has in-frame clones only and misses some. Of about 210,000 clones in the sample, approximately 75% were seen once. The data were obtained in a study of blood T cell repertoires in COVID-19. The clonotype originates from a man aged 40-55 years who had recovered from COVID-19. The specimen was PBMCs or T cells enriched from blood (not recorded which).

CDR3 sequence: CASSVDATGSNYGYTF. Here the CDR3 DNA reads TGTGCCAGCAGCGTAGATGCGACAGGATCTAACTATGGCTACACCTTC. The V call is TRBV9, the J call TRBJ1-2; maybe TRBD1 (6 bases). The CDR3 consists of 16 residues. Germline CDR1 is SGDLS and CDR2 is YYNGEE. With 0 bases removed from V and 0 bases from J, the gap between germline ends came to 12 bases.